Following are 21 T cell receptor beta chains from one sample sequenced in a study of blood T cell repertoires in COVID-19. Generated by immunoSEQ multiplex PCR, the TCRdb table keeps only in-frame clones and is missing some. Of 200,000 to 250,000 clones listed, almost 90% are singletons. Sequencing was performed on peripheral blood. Receptors originate from a man between 18 and 35 years old with active or convalescent COVID-19.

This chain joins TRBV5-4 and TRBJ1-6; 7 nucleotides line up with TRBD1. This CDR3 comprises 14 residues. Trimming removed 0 bases from V and 9 bases from J; junction bases left unmatched: 3. CDR1 SGHNT and CDR2 YYREEE come from the germline V gene (reference sequence). The CDR3 nucleotides are TGTGCCAGCAGCTTGGGACAGGGAGTTTCACCCCTCCACTTT. It specifies CASSLGQGVSPLHF.

The V gene is TRBV9, the J gene TRBJ1-1; tentative D call: TRBD1 (6 bases). The CDR3 runs to 15 residues. Between the trimmed V and J ends, which lost 1 base and 1 base, there was a span of 11 bases. Germline CDR1 is SGDLS and CDR2 is YYNGEE. This CDR3 is CASSVTGQSNTEAFF. CDR3 bases: TGTGCCAGCAGCGTAACGGGACAATCGAACACTGAAGCTTTCTTT.

The chain joins TRBV3-1 (or the pseudogene TRBV3-2) to TRBJ2-1, with D maybe TRBD2 (5 bases). The CDR3 covers 16 residues. Trimming took off 1 base at V and 6 bases at J, with 16 bases between the two ends. Germline values: CDR1 LGHDT, CDR2 YNNKEL (reference sequence). CDR3 region: CASSQVSAGRRNEQFF. The CDR3 DNA reads as TGTGCCAGCAGCCAAGTATCGGCGGGTCGGCGCAATGAGCAGTTCTTC.

The rearrangement links TRBV7-8 to TRBJ2-1; 7 bases are shared with TRBD2. Germline lookup yields CDR1 SGHVS and CDR2 FQNEAQ. The CDR3 sequence is 17 residues long. V shed 5 bases and J 5 bases; nucleotides not matched to a gene: 15. The CDR3 here is CASSPAVAGAVNNEQFF. CDR3 DNA sequence: TGTGCCAGCAGCCCCGCGGTTGCGGGAGCGGTCAACAATGAGCAGTTCTTC.

The chain is built from TRBV11-2 and TRBJ2-2; D remains ambiguous. The germline CDR1 and CDR2 sequences are SGHAT and FQNNGV. The CDR3 has 13 residues. V was shortened by 1 base and J by 3 bases, with 3 bases between the two germline ends. In DNA, the CDR3 is TGTGCCAGCAGCTTAGCATACACCGGGGAGCTGTTTTTT. Protein: CASSLAYTGELFF.

The chain recombines TRBV6-2 or TRBV6-3 with TRBJ2-7; 7 bases are a match to TRBD1. The V gene's germline CDR1 is MNHEY and CDR2 SVGEGT. The CDR3 spans 14 residues. V lost 1 base and J lost 3; bases outside the gene matches: 3. DNA of the CDR3: TGTGCCAGCAGTTACTTACAGGGGAGCTACGAGCAGTACTTC. As protein: CASSYLQGSYEQYF.

The J gene is TRBJ2-7, the V gene TRBV7-8; D unresolved. This CDR3 is 14 amino acids long. Germline lookup yields CDR1 SGHVS and CDR2 FQNEAQ. The V and J ends lost 5 bases and 9 bases respectively, with 20 bases between them. DNA of the CDR3: TGTGCCAGCAGCCCCAGAACCGGAGACTCGTGGCAGTACTTC. Translating gives CASSPRTGDSWQYF.

This chain links TRBV10-3 with TRBJ2-1; 10 bases are a match to TRBD2. V dropped 6 bases and J dropped 4; count of bases not matched to a gene: 6. Germline loops: CDR1 ENHRY, CDR2 SYGVKD. This CDR3 region has 15 residues. The CDR3, as DNA: TGTGCCATCAGCCCCGGACTAGCGGCTTACAATGAGCAGTTCTTC. Translating gives CAISPGLAAYNEQFF.

The rearrangement links TRBV3-1 (or the pseudogene TRBV3-2) to TRBJ1-4, with D tentatively TRBD1 (6 bases). This CDR3 comprises 15 residues. Germline values: CDR1 LGHDT, CDR2 YNNKEL (reference sequence). Trimming removed 0 bases at V and 8 bases at J, with 13 bases between. The CDR3 nucleotides are TGTGCCAGCAGCCAAGAGCCGGACAGTCGAGAAAAACTGTTTTTT. Encoded protein: CASSQEPDSREKLFF.

The count of this clone is one. Here the CDR3 reads CATSSGDRGQETQYF. In nucleotides, the CDR3 is TGTGCCACCAGCAGCGGGGACAGGGGACAAGAGACCCAGTACTTC. J is TRBJ2-5 and V is TRBV15; TRBD1 matches at 10 bases. This CDR3 has 15 residues. V dropped 3 bases and J dropped 2; count of bases not matched to a gene: 3. Looked up from germline, CDR1 is LNHNV and CDR2 is YYDKDF (reference sequence).

The chain is built from TRBV19 and TRBJ2-2; 7 bases agree with TRBD2. V dropped 7 bases and J dropped 6; count of bases not matched to a gene: 5. The CDR3 loop spans 13 amino acids. Germline V gene sequence: CDR1 LNHDA, CDR2 SQIVND (reference sequence). CDR3 in amino acids: CASTLSGAGELFF. CDR3 in DNA: TGTGCCAGTACCCTGAGCGGGGCCGGGGAGCTGTTTTTT.

This chain links TRBV30 with TRBJ1-1; D ambiguous. Trimming stripped 7 bases from V and 5 bases from J, with 20 bases between. CDR3 length equals 14 residues. Germline lookup yields CDR1 GTSNPN and CDR2 SVGIG (reference sequence). Here the CDR3 DNA reads TGTGCCTCAACCCTGCGGGGATTGGGAACTGAAGCTTTCTTT. Its protein is CASTLRGLGTEAFF.

The DNA for the CDR3 is TGTGCCAGCAGTCGATCTCTCAGGGCCCCCTATAATTCACCCCTCCACTTT. It is translated as CASSRSLRAPYNSPLHF. The chain joins TRBV6-6 to TRBJ1-6; tentative D call: TRBD1 (5 bases). V was pared by 5 bases and J by 2 bases, with 16 bases between. Germline-derived CDR1 and CDR2 are MNHNY and SVGAGI (reference sequence). This CDR3 comprises 17 residues.

This chain links TRBV6-5 with TRBJ2-1; 7 nucleotides align to TRBD2. The germline V gene has CDR1 MNHEY and CDR2 SVGAGI. With V trimmed by 5 bases and J by 9 bases, 7 bases remained unmatched. The CDR3 totals 13 residues. The CDR3 bases are TGTGCCAGCAGTCTTCCGCCGGGGGGTGAGCAGTTCTTC. This gives the protein CASSLPPGGEQFF.

The CDR3 nucleotides read TGCAGCGTTGACAGGGCCTACGAGCAGTACTTC. Protein product: CSVDRAYEQYF. This chain uses TRBV29-1 with TRBJ2-7, with D tentatively TRBD1 (5 bases). CDR1 is SQVTM, CDR2 ANQGSEA, per germline. V lost 3 bases and J 2 bases, leaving 5 bases between the germline ends. The CDR3 is 11 residues long.

This rearrangement joins TRBV28 to TRBJ2-3; 9 nucleotides line up with TRBD2. There are 14 residues in the CDR3. The germline CDR1 and CDR2 sequences are MDHEN and SYDVKM. J lost 1 base, V lost 7 bases, and 3 bases had no gene match. The DNA for the CDR3 is TGTGCCAGCAACGGCGGGAGGGGCACAGATACGCAGTATTTT. The encoded protein is CASNGGRGTDTQYF.

J is TRBJ2-6 and V is TRBV9; D is possibly TRBD2 (6 bases). Germline V gene data show CDR1 as SGDLS and CDR2 as YYNGEE. The V gene lost 5 bases and the J gene lost 2 bases, with 11 bases spanning the gap. The CDR3 has 15 residues. CDR3 sequence: CASSKGGAGANVLTF. The CDR3, as DNA: TGTGCCAGCAGTAAAGGCGGGGCTGGGGCCAACGTCCTGACTTTC.

This chain connects TRBV7-2 to TRBJ2-5; 7 bases fit TRBD1. Germline-derived CDR1 and CDR2 are SGHTA and FQGNSA. The trim removed 2 bases at V and 2 bases at J, leaving 5 bases unmatched. The CDR3 is 15 residues long. In DNA form, the CDR3 reads TGTGCCAGCAGCTTATCCCGGGACAGACAAGAGACCCAGTACTTC. This codes for CASSLSRDRQETQYF.

The rearrangement joins TRBV6-5 to TRBJ2-2, with 7 bases aligning to TRBD1. This CDR3 has 15 amino acids. Unmatched junction bases numbered 8, after V lost 6 bases and J lost 4 bases. Germline lookup yields CDR1 MNHEY and CDR2 SVGAGI. CDR3 residues: CASRIPQGSTGELFF. CDR3 nucleotides: TGTGCCAGCAGGATTCCACAGGGGAGCACCGGGGAGCTGTTTTTT.

V gene TRBV30 combines with J gene TRBJ2-1, with 10 bases aligning to TRBD2. With 4 bases clipped from V and 4 bases from J, the junction kept 7 bases outside the gene matches. This CDR3 comprises 15 residues. CDR1 and CDR2 from the germline V gene are GTSNPN and SVGIG (reference sequence). The CDR3 DNA is TGTGCCTGGAAGGTTCTAGCGGGGGCTTACAATGAGCAGTTCTTC. Encoded protein: CAWKVLAGAYNEQFF. Looking up the rest from reference TRBV30 and TRBJ2-1 gives the full variable domain: SQTIHQWPATLVQPVGSPLSLECTVEGTSNPNLYWYRQAAGRGLQLLFYSVGIGQISSEVPQNLSASRPQDRQFILSSKKLLLSDSGFYLCAWKVLAGAYNEQFFGPGTRLTVL.

The V and J genes are TRBV9 and TRBJ2-7, with D possibly TRBD2 on 6 matching bases. This CDR3 comprises 14 residues. Deletions cut 3 bases from V and 3 bases from J, with 13 bases between. Germline V gene data show CDR1 as SGDLS and CDR2 as YYNGEE. The CDR3 nucleotides are TGTGCCAGCAGCGGGGGCGGACTAAACTACGAGCAGTACTTC. It is translated as CASSGGGLNYEQYF.